This T cell receptor (beta chain) was identified during a study of T cells expressing NK-cell markers. About the research overall: Researchers got TCR beta repertoires out of sorted CD3+CD56+NKG2C+, CD3+CD56+NKG2C- and CD3+CD56-NKG2C+ T cells. In the group of eight sequenced donors, seven were HCMV-seropositive and one was seronegative.

The CDR3 totals 15 residues. In germline, CDR1 is MNHEY, CDR2 SVGAGI. TCR beta cDNA was generated via 5'RACE template switching incorporating UMIs. For each CDR3 protein, TCRdb gives one entry from its re-call of the 5' RACE reads, without DNA. The listing contains about 160,000 distinct CDR3 sequences. This sequence originates from a woman between 18 and 70 years old in good health. The chain couples TRBV6-5 to TRBJ2-7; checking the TCRdb D call of TRBD1 is not possible without DNA. The sequenced sample was blood T cells: a sorted CD56 or NKG2C T cell subset, CD4+ or CD8+ T cells, or bulk PBMC T cells (not recorded which). CDR3 in amino acids: CASSYWGQGSREQYF.